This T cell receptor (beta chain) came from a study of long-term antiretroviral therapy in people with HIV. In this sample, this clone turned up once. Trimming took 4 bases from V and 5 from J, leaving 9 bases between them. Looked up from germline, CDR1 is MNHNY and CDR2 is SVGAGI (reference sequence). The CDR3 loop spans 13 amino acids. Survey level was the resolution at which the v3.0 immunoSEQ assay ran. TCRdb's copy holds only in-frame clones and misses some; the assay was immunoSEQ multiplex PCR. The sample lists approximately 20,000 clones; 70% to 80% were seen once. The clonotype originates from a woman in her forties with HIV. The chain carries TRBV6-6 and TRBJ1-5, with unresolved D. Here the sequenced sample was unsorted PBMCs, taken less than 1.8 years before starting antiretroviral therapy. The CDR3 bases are TGTGCCAGCAGTTCACTTAGTTATCAGCCCCAGCATTTT. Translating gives CASSSLSYQPQHF.